What follows are 18 T cell receptor beta chains derived from one specimen sequenced in a study of blood T cells in healthy people across ages. A sample-barcoded 5' primer and a J-beta primer mix were used in a second PCR of roughly 7 to 11 cycles. A single record per CDR3 protein comes from TCRdb applying MiXCR to the 5' RACE reads. The repertoire holds about 1,400,000 distinct CDR3 sequences, with 42% as singletons. The sample comprised blood. Receptors were obtained from a woman aged 18-30 years in good health.

The chain recombines TRBV20-1 with TRBJ1-5; tentatively, D is TRBD1 (6 bases). The CDR3 runs to 14 residues. The V gene's germline CDR1 is DFQATT and CDR2 SNEGSKA (reference sequence). V was pared by 2 bases and J by 0 bases, with 8 bases between. CDR3 sequence reads: CSARRGNSNQPQHF. The CDR3 bases are TGCAGTGCTAGAAGGGGGAATAGCAATCAGCCCCAGCATTTT.

The J gene is TRBJ2-1, the V gene TRBV6-2 or TRBV6-3, with 12 bases that match TRBD2. This CDR3 has 16 residues. CDR1 and CDR2 from the germline V gene are MNHEY and SVGEGT. V trimming: 5 bases; J trimming: 10 bases; junction bases outside the gene matches: 12. The CDR3 region has the DNA TGTGCCAGCAGTCAACCTCCTAGCGGGGGGGCGTGGGAGCAGTTCTTC. Protein sequence: CASSQPPSGGAWEQFF.

This clonotype was recorded a few times. The V call is TRBV2, the J call TRBJ2-1; D gene ambiguous. CDR3 length: 13 residues. Germline CDR1 and CDR2: SNHLY and FYNNEI. V was trimmed by 9 bases and J by 0 bases, leaving 9 bases between them. The DNA of the CDR3 is TGTGCCAGGAAAGGCCTCTCCTACAATGAGCAGTTCTTC. Translation gives CARKGLSYNEQFF. Using reference TRBV2 and TRBJ2-1 for the parts outside the CDR3, the full variable domain is EPEVTQTPSHQVTQMGQEVILRCVPISNHLYFYWYRQILGQKVEFLVSFYNNEISEKSEIFDDQFSVERPDGSNFTLKIRSTKLEDSAMYFCARKGLSYNEQFFGPGTRLTVL.

The chain uses TRBV5-5 and TRBJ2-7, with TRBD1 as a possible D gene (6 bases). Looked up from germline, CDR1 is SGHKS and CDR2 is YYEKEE (reference sequence). V was pared by 4 bases and J by 3 bases, with 17 bases between. The CDR3 is made up of 15 amino acids. CDR3 nucleotide sequence: TGTGCCAGCAGCCCTCCAGACAGGTCCCACTACGAGCAGTACTTC. This translates into CASSPPDRSHYEQYF.

The gene calls are TRBV12-3 or TRBV12-4 and TRBJ2-7; weak D call: TRBD1 (5 bases). Trimming left V 6 bases short and J 3 bases short, with 12 bases between. The CDR3 spans 13 residues. The DNA of the CDR3 is TGTGCCAGCAGCGACAGCCCAGACTACGAGCAGTACTTC. Translating it yields CASSDSPDYEQYF.

This clonotype occurred a few times. The CDR3 loop is CASGLVLSGTRAKNEQYF. CDR3 in DNA: TGTGCTAGTGGTTTGGTCCTATCCGGGACTCGGGCCAAAAACGAGCAGTACTTC. This rearrangement joins TRBV12-5 to TRBJ2-7, with D perhaps TRBD2 (6 bases). Trimming took 0 bases from V and 5 from J, leaving 23 bases between them. Germline-derived CDR1 and CDR2 are LGHNT and FRNRAP. This CDR3 contains 18 residues.

This clonotype was observed a handful of times. The chain combines TRBV5-5 with TRBJ2-7; D possibly corresponds to TRBD2 (5 bases). Germline CDR1 is SGHKS and CDR2 is YYEKEE (reference sequence). With 4 bases removed from V and 2 bases from J, the gap between germline ends came to 13 bases. This CDR3 region has 14 residues. The CDR3 DNA follows: TGTGCCAGCAGCATGTCGACGGGGACCTACGAGCAGTACTTC. This encodes CASSMSTGTYEQYF.

This chain connects TRBV29-1 to TRBJ2-7; TRBD2 might be the D (5 bases). The V end lost 2 bases, the J end lost 0 bases, and 14 bases lay between the germline ends. This CDR3 is built from 15 residues. Germline assignment: CDR1 SQVTM and CDR2 ANQGSEA. The chain's CDR3 is CSVESDSESSYEQYF. In DNA, the CDR3 is TGCAGCGTTGAATCAGATAGCGAAAGCTCCTACGAGCAGTACTTC.

In this sample, this clonotype turned up a few times. V is TRBV6-1 and J is TRBJ1-5; TRBD1 agrees at 7 bases. The CDR3 loop spans 15 amino acids. The V and J ends lost 4 bases and 4 bases, in that order; junction bases with no gene match: 7. Per germline, CDR1 MNHNS and CDR2 SASEGT. In DNA, the CDR3 is TGTGCCAGCAGTGGCCGGGACAGCCCTAATCAGCCCCAGCATTTT. Its translation is CASSGRDSPNQPQHF.

The V and J genes are TRBV5-6 and TRBJ1-4, with D uncertain. CDR1 and CDR2 (germline): SGHDT, YYEEEE. V was clipped by 0 bases and J by 1 base, with 10 bases between them. The CDR3 is 16 residues long. CDR3 in amino acids: CASSLEQTLTNEKLFF. CDR3 in DNA: TGTGCCAGCAGCTTGGAACAAACCCTAACTAATGAAAAACTGTTTTTT.

V and J are TRBV3-1 and TRBJ2-3; the D gene is possibly TRBD1 (6 bases). The V gene's germline CDR1 is LGHDT and CDR2 YNNKEL (reference sequence). The CDR3 is 16 residues long. V was clipped by 0 bases and J by 2 bases, with 12 bases between them. This CDR3 is CASSQEGAGLTDTQYF. CDR3 DNA sequence: TGTGCCAGCAGCCAAGAGGGGGCGGGTCTCACAGATACGCAGTATTTT.

The rearrangement links TRBV19 to TRBJ2-7, with 9 bases identical to TRBD2. CDR1 is LNHDA, CDR2 SQIVND, per germline (reference sequence). The CDR3 sequence is 14 residues long. J lost 7 bases, V lost 11 bases, and 15 bases had no gene match. CDR3 sequence: CAGRGGLAGNEQYF. DNA of the CDR3: TGTGCCGGCCGGGGCGGCCTAGCGGGGAATGAGCAGTACTTC.

The V gene is TRBV20-1, the J gene TRBJ2-1; the match to TRBD2 covers 7 bases. Germline V gene sequence: CDR1 DFQATT, CDR2 SNEGSKA (reference sequence). The CDR3 runs 14 residues. Trimming at V came to 6 bases and at J to 3 bases, leaving 8 bases not matched to a gene. The chain's CDR3 is CSAVGLSLYNEQFF. The CDR3 coding sequence is TGCAGTGCCGTGGGACTATCTCTCTACAATGAGCAGTTCTTC.

This clonotype occurred a few times. J is TRBJ2-7 and V is TRBV28; tentative D call: TRBD1 (5 bases). This CDR3 has 14 residues. Germline V CDR1 and CDR2: MDHEN, SYDVKM. Trimming removed 6 bases from V and 0 bases from J, with 12 bases in between. The CDR3 sequence is CASRGQGGSYEQYF. For the CDR3, the DNA is TGTGCCAGCAGAGGCCAGGGCGGCTCCTACGAGCAGTACTTC.

The chain has TRBV11-2 and TRBJ2-1; D not resolved. This CDR3 region has 15 residues. V lost 5 bases, J lost 0 bases, and 11 bases lay in between. Germline values: CDR1 SGHAT, CDR2 FQNNGV. CDR3 sequence: CASSQTRSSYNEQFF. The CDR3 DNA follows: TGTGCCAGCAGCCAGACGAGGAGCTCCTACAATGAGCAGTTCTTC.

The gene calls are TRBV30 and TRBJ2-5; possible D gene TRBD2, 5 bases. CDR3 length: 13 amino acids. Trimming cost V 0 bases and J 3 bases, with 8 bases left between them. Germline V gene sequence: CDR1 GTSNPN, CDR2 SVGIG (reference sequence). The CDR3 is CAWSVRLKETQYF. CDR3 coding DNA: TGTGCCTGGAGTGTCCGACTAAAAGAGACCCAGTACTTC.

The genes are TRBV10-3 and TRBJ2-5; tentatively, D is TRBD1 or TRBD2 (6 bases each). The germline V gene encodes CDR1 ENHRY and CDR2 SYGVKD. The CDR3 extends over 15 amino acids. Trimming removed 11 bases at V and 1 base at J, with 20 bases between. CDR3 DNA: TGTGCCTCGATGGGGGCTAGCGACACCCAAGAGACCCAGTACTTC. It specifies CASMGASDTQETQYF.

The V call is TRBV13, the J call TRBJ2-7; 9 bases fit TRBD2. This CDR3 comprises 16 residues. Germline CDR1 PRHDT, CDR2 FYEKMQ (reference sequence). Trimming removed 5 bases from V and 7 bases from J; junction bases left unmatched: 15. In DNA, the CDR3 is TGTGCCAGCAGCCCCCCGGGACTAGCAGTGAGTAATGAGCAGTACTTC. Amino acids: CASSPPGLAVSNEQYF.